This TCR beta chain was documented in a study of T cell responses to AZD1222 COVID-19 vaccine. Study context: Doses given second, at about 4 or about 12 weeks, were pooled.

This table comes from immunoSEQ multiplex PCR, and its TCRdb copy is limited to in-frame clones, with some not included. The top ten hold about 3% of the sample, which has about 120,000 clones, roughly nine tenths seen once. Broader study findings: All repertoire sampling was performed exclusively after the peak T cell response. Clonal diversity may have been underestimated, and the donors were mostly white British, with more females than males. Spike-specific TCR breadth and depth went up after people got two AZD1222 doses.

Between the trimmed V and J ends, which lost 1 base and 5 bases, there was a span of 9 bases. The length of the CDR3 is 15 residues. CDR1 and CDR2 (germline): MNHEY, SMNVEV (reference sequence). With respect to this clone: Its antigen is not identified.

This chain links TRBV27 with TRBJ1-6; D is perhaps TRBD1 (5 bases). This TCR came from an adult in good health. Sequences were derived from peripheral blood, sampled on day 0 of AZD1222 vaccination. CDR3 in amino acids: CASSLLGQDNSPLHF. CDR3 DNA sequence: TGTGCCAGCAGTTTATTGGGGCAGGATAATTCACCCCTCCACTTT.